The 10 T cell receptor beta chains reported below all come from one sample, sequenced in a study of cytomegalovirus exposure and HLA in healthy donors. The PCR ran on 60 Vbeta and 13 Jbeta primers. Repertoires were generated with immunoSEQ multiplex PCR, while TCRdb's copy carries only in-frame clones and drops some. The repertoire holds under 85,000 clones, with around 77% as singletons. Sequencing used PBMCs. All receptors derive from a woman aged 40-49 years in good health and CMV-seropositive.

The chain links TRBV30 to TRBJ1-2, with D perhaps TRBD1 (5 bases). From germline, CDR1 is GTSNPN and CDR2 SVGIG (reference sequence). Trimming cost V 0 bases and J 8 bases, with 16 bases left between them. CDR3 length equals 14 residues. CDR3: CAWSVRGTARGYTF. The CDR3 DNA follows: TGTGCCTGGAGTGTAAGGGGCACCGCACGGGGCTACACCTTC.

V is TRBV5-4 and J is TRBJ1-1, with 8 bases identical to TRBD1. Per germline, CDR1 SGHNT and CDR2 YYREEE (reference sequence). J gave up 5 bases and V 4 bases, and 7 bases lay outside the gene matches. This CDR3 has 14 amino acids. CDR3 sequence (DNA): TGTGCCAGCAGCACCGGACAGGGCTGGACTGAAGCTTTCTTT. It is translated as CASSTGQGWTEAFF.

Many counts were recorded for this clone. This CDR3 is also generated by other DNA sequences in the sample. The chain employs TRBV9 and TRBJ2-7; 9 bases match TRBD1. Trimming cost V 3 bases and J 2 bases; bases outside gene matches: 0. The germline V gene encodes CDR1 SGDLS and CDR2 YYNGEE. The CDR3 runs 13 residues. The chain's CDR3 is CASSGQGAYEQYF. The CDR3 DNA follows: TGTGCCAGCAGCGGACAGGGGGCCTACGAGCAGTACTTC. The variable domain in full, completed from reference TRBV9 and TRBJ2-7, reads DSGVTQTPKHLITATGQRVTLRCSPRSGDLSVYWYQQSLDQGLQFLIQYYNGEERAKGNILERFSAQQFPDLHSELNLSSLELGDSALYFCASSGQGAYEQYFGPGTRLTVT.

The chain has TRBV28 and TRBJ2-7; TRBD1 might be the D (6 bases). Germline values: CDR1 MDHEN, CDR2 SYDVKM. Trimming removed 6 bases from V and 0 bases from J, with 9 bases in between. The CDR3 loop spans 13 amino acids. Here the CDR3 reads CASSRDNSYEQYF. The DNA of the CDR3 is TGTGCCAGCAGCCGGGACAACTCCTACGAGCAGTACTTC.

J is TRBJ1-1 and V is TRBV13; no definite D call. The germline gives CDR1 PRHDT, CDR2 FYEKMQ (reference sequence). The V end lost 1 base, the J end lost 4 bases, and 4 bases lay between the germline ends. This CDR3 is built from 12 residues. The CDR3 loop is CASSLVGTEAFF. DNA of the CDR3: TGTGCCAGCAGCTTAGTCGGCACTGAAGCTTTCTTT.

In nucleotides, the CDR3 is TGTGCCAGCAGCCCCTTGGGGGGGGGCAGCAGATACGAGCAGTACTTC. It yields the protein CASSPLGGGSRYEQYF. The V and J genes are TRBV28 and TRBJ2-7; a possible D gene is TRBD2 (7 bases). The V end was cut by 6 bases, the J end by 4 bases, with 22 bases between. Germline lookup yields CDR1 MDHEN and CDR2 SYDVKM. CDR3 length: 16 amino acids.

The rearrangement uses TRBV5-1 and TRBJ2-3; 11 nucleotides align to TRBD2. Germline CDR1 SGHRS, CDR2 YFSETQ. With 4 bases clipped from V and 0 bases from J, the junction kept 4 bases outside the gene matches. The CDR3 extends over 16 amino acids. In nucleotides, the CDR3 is TGCGCCAGCAGCACCCTAGCGGGGGGTAGCACAGATACGCAGTATTTT. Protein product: CASSTLAGGSTDTQYF.

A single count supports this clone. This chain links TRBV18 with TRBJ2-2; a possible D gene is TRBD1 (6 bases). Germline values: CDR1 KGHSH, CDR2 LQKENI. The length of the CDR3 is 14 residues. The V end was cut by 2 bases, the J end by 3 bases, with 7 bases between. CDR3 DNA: TGTGCCAGCTCACCAGGGACACACACCGGGGAGCTGTTTTTT. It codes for CASSPGTHTGELFF.

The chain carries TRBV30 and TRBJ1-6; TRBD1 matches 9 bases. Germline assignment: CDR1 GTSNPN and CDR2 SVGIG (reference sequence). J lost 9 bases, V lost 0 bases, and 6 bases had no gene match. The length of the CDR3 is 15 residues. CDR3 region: CAWSVNGQGTSPLHF. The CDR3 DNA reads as TGTGCCTGGAGTGTAAATGGACAGGGGACTTCACCCCTCCACTTT.

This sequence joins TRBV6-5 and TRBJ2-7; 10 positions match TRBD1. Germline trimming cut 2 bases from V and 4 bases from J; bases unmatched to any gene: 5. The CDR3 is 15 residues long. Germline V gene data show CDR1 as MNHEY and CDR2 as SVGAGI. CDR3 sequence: CASSYHRQGAYEQYF. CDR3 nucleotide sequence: TGTGCCAGCAGTTACCACCGACAGGGGGCGTACGAGCAGTACTTC.